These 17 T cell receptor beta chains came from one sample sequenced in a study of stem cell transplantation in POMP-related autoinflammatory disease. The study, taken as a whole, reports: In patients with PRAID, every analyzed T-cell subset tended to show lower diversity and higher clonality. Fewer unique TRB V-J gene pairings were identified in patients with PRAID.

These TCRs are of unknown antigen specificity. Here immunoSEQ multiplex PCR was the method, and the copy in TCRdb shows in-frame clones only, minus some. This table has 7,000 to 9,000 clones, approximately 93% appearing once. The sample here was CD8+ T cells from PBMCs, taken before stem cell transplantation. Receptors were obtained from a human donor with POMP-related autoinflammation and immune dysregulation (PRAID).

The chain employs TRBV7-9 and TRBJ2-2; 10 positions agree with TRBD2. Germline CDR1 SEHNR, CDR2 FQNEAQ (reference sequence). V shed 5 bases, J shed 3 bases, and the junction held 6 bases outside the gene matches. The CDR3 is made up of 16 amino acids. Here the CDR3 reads CASSPLAGVHTGELFF. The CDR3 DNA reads TGTGCCAGCAGCCCCCTAGCGGGGGTTCACACCGGGGAGCTGTTTTTT.

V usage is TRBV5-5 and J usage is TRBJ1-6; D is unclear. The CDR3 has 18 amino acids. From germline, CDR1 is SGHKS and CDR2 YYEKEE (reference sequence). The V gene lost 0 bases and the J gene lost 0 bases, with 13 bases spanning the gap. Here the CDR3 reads CASSLVATESSYNSPLHF. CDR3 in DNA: TGTGCCAGCAGCTTGGTTGCGACTGAGAGCTCCTATAATTCACCCCTCCACTTT.

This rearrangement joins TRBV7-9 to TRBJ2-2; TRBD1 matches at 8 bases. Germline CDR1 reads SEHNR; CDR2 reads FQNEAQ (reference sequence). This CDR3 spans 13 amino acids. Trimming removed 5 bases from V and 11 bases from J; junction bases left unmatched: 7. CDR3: CASSLTGGRELFF. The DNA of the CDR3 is TGTGCCAGCAGCCTAACAGGGGGGAGAGAGCTGTTTTTT.

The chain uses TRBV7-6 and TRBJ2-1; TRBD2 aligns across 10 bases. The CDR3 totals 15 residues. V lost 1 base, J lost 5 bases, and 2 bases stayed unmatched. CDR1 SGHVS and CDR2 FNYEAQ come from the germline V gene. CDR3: CASSLGLAGDNEQFF. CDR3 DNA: TGTGCCAGCAGCTTAGGTCTAGCGGGGGACAATGAGCAGTTCTTC.

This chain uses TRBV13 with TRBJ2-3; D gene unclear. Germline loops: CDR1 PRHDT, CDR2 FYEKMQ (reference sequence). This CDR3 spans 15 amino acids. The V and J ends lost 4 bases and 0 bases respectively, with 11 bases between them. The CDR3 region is CASSYWRSSTDTQYF. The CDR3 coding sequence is TGTGCCAGCAGCTATTGGCGGTCTAGCACAGATACGCAGTATTTT.

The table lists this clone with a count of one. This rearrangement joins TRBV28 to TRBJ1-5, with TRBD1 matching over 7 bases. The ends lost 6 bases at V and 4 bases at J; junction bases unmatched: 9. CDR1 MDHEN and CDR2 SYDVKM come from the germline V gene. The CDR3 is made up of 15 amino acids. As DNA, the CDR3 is TGTGCCAGCAGCCCAACAGGGGTTGGAAATCAGCCCCAGCATTTT. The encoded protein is CASSPTGVGNQPQHF.

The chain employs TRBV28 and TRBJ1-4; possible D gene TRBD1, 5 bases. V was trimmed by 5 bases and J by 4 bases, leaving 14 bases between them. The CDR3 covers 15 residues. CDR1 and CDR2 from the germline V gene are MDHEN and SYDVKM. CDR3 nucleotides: TGTGCCAGCAGTCAATCCGGGGCCCTTAATGAAAAACTGTTTTTT. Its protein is CASSQSGALNEKLFF.

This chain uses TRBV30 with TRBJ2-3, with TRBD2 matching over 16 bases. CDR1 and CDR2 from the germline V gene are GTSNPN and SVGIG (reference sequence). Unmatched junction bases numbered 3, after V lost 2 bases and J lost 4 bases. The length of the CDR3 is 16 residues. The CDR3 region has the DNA TGTGCCTGGAGTAGGGGACTAGCGGGAGGGTCAGATACGCAGTATTTT. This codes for CAWSRGLAGGSDTQYF.

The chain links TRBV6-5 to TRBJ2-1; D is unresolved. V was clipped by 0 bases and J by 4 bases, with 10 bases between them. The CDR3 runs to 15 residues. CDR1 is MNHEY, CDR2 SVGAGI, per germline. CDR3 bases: TGTGCCAGCAGTTACTCGAGAACTCAGTACAATGAGCAGTTCTTC. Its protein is CASSYSRTQYNEQFF.

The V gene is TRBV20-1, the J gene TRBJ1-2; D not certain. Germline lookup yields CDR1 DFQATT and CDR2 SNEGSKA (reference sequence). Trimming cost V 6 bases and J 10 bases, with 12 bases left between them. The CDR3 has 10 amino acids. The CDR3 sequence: CSALEQNYTF. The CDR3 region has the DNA TGCAGTGCCCTGGAACAGAACTACACCTTC.

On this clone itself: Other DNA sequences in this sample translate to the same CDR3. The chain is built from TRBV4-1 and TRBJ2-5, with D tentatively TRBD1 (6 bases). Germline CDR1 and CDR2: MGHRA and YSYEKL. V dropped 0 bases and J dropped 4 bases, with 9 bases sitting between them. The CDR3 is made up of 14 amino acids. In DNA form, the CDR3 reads TGCGCCAGCAGCCAAGACACAGGGTTAGAGACCCAGTACTTC. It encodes CASSQDTGLETQYF.

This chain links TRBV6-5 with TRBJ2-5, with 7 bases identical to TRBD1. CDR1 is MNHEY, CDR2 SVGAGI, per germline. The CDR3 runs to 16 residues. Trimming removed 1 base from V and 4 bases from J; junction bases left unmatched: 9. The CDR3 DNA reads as TGTGCCAGCAGTTACTATACAGGGGCAGTAGGAGAGACCCAGTACTTC. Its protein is CASSYYTGAVGETQYF.

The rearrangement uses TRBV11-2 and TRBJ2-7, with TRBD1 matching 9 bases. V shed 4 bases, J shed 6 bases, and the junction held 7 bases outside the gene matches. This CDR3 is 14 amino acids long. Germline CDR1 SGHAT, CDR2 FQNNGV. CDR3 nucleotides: TGTGCCAGCAGCTATTCGGACAGGGGAGCCGAGCAGTACTTC. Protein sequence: CASSYSDRGAEQYF. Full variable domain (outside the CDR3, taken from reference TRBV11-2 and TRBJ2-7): EAGVAQSPRYKIIEKRQSVAFWCNPISGHATLYWYQQILGQGPKLLIQFQNNGVVDDSQLPKDRFSAERLKGVDSTLKIQPAKLEDSAVYLCASSYSDRGAEQYFGPGTRLTVT.

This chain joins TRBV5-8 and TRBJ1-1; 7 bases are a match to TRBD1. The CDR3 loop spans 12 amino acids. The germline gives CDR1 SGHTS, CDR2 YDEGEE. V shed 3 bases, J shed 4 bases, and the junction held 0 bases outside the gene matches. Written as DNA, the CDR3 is TGTGCCAGCAGCTCAGGGGGCACTGAAGCTTTCTTT. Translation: CASSSGGTEAFF.

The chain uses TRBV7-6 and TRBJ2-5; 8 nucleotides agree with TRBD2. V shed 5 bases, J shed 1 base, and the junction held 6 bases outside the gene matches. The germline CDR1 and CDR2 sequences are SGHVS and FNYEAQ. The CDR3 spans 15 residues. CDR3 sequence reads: CASSRPAGAQETQYF. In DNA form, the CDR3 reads TGTGCCAGCAGCAGACCAGCGGGGGCCCAAGAGACCCAGTACTTC.

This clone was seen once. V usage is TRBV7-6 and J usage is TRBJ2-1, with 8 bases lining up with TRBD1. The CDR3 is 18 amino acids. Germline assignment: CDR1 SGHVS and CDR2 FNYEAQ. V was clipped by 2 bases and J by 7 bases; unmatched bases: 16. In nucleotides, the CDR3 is TGTGCCAGCAGCTTACTAGTCGGTTCGCAGGGGGCAGGAAATGAGCAGTTCTTC. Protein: CASSLLVGSQGAGNEQFF.

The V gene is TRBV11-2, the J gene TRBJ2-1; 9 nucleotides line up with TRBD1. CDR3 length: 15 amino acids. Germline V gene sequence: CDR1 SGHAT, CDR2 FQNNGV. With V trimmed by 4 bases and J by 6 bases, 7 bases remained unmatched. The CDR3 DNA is TGTGCCAGCAGCTCCCGGGACAGGGCAGGCAATGAGCAGTTCTTC. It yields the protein CASSSRDRAGNEQFF. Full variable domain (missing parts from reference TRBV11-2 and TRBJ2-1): EAGVAQSPRYKIIEKRQSVAFWCNPISGHATLYWYQQILGQGPKLLIQFQNNGVVDDSQLPKDRFSAERLKGVDSTLKIQPAKLEDSAVYLCASSSRDRAGNEQFFGPGTRLTVL.